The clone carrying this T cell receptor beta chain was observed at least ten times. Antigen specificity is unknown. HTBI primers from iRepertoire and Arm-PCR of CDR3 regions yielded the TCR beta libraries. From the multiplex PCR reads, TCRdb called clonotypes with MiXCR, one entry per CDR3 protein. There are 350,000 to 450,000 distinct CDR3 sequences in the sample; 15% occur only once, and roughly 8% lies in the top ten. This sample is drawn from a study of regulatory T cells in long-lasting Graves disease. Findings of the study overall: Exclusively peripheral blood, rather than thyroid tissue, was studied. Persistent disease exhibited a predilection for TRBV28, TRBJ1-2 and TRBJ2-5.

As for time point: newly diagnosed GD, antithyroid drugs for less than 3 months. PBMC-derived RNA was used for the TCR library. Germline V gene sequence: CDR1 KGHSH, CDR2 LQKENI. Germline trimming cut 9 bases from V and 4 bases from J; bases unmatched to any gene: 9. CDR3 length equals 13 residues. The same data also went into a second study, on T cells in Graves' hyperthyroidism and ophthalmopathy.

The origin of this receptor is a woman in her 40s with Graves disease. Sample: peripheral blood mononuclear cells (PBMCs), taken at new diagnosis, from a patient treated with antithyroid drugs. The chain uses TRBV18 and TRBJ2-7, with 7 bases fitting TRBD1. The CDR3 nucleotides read TGTGCCAGTGCTACGGGACAGCCTTACGAGCAGTACTTC. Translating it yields CASATGQPYEQYF.